This is a list of T cell receptor beta chains from one sample in a study of beta chain features in type 1 diabetes. The table came from immunoSEQ multiplex PCR; TCRdb's copy has only in-frame clones and leaves some out. The sample has 300,000 or so clones, about 14% seen once. The specimen was naive CD4+ T cells from blood. The receptors shown here come from a woman aged 18-29 years with type 1 diabetes. CDR3s leave out the opening cysteine and the closing phenylalanine or tryptophan. Each record gives: V gene, D gene, CDR3 protein. The D gene is left open where the match is weak.

>TRBV9|-
ASSQTGSQPQH
>TRBV28|-
ASSLAPGSQY
>TRBV6-1|-
ASRQGETQY
>TRBV9|-
ASSGGGLEDEQF
>TRBV5-1|TRBD2
ASSLGATSGRDTQY
>TRBV5-4|-
ASSHGQTSTDTQY
>TRBV6-5|TRBD2
ASSSLSGLELNIQY
>TRBV5-1|TRBD2
ASSFLAVTTDTQY
>TRBV15|TRBD1
ATSRGTGSGQPQH
>TRBV6-5|TRBD1
ASSYTTGYNEQF
>TRBV18|-
ASSPDRGSTEAF
>TRBV18|-
ASSVGVRDEKLF
>TRBV4-1|TRBD2
ASSQDVTSGRKEQY
>TRBV19|-
ASSIGGGSNQPQH
>TRBV7-2|TRBD2
ASSLSGLAAGTQY
>TRBV5-1|TRBD1
ASSMGQLEQY
>TRBV10-3|TRBD1
AISWTGGAEAF
>TRBV28|-
ASTLGGGNNEQF
>TRBV28|-
ASSPGDGYT
>TRBV18|-
ASSPRLADLNTEAF
>TRBV7-2|-
ASSRSVAEQF
>TRBV5-1|-
AIRDSNYGYT
>TRBV4-2|TRBD1
ASSKSDRDIETQY
>TRBV7-3|TRBD2
ASSLIAGGWTDTQY
>TRBV7-3|TRBD2
ASSRTGLAGAEQF
>TRBV30|TRBD1
AWSTSGTGDSGYT
>TRBV30|-
AWSVHSREQPQH
>TRBV7-9|-
ASSSRLASSTDTQY
>TRBV4-1|TRBD2
ASRKREGIYEQF
>TRBV18|-
ASSLTTAGANEKLF
>TRBV2|TRBD2
ASSEGSGRGSYEQY
>TRBV30|-
AWRPGQNSPLH
>TRBV27|-
ASSRANTGELF
>TRBV6-5|-
ASSYSRGTEAF
>TRBV9|-
ASSVAGRGSYNEQF
>TRBV5-1|TRBD2
ASRLAGTPGANVLT
>TRBV25-1|-
ASSRDYEQY
>TRBV4-1|-
ASSQVVLGFRKQDGYT
>TRBV20-1|-
SASSEGTIY
>TRBV7-2|-
AISTSPYEQY
>TRBV5-4|-
ASSLPGANTGELF
>TRBV5-1|-
ASSSGRSTDTQY
>TRBV30|-
AWLALYTEAF
>TRBV20-1|-
STRRGYGYT
>TRBV10-3|TRBD1
AISEWDRGYGYT
>TRBV30|-
AWSDRALHYGYT
>TRBV9|TRBD1
ASSVVPGQGAVEQF
>TRBV5-1|-
ASSLEGQGHSSYEQY
>TRBV28|TRBD1
ASSSAQGDTQY
>TRBV28|TRBD2
ASSLRLAGRETQY
>TRBV28|TRBD2
ASSFMTSGLIYNEQF
>TRBV5-1|TRBD1
ASSSDRGETQY